The 29 T cell receptor beta chains below come from one sample, sequenced in a study of cytomegalovirus exposure and HLA in healthy donors. PCR amplification relied on 60 Vbeta primers (plus 13 Jbeta primers). Using immunoSEQ multiplex PCR, the repertoire was profiled, and TCRdb retains in-frame clones only, with some absent. The sample shows around 85,000 clones, roughly 80% of them seen only once. Sample: PBMCs. The source of these receptors is a man in his forties or fifties in good health and CMV-seropositive.

CDR3 nucleotide sequence: TGTGCCAGCAGTACCAAGACTAGCGGGAGTAAAAGGGGCAAGGATGAGCAGTTCTTC. As protein: CASSTKTSGSKRGKDEQFF. V and J are TRBV2 and TRBJ2-1; 12 bases are a match to TRBD2. Germline CDR1 and CDR2: SNHLY and FYNNEI. CDR3 length equals 19 residues. V gave up 5 bases and J gave up 8 bases; unmatched junction bases: 19.

The chain uses TRBV5-1 and TRBJ1-1, with TRBD1 identical over 10 bases. The V gene's germline CDR1 is SGHRS and CDR2 YFSETQ. The trim removed 4 bases at V and 5 bases at J, leaving 5 bases unmatched. This CDR3 contains 14 residues. CDR3 DNA: TGCGCCAGCAGCCAGGACAGGGGGAGGACTGAAGCTTTCTTT. This translates into CASSQDRGRTEAFF.

The chain combines TRBV5-1 with TRBJ2-5; D perhaps matches TRBD2 (7 bases). V was clipped by 0 bases and J by 5 bases, with 14 bases between them. The CDR3 sequence is 15 residues long. Germline CDR1 SGHRS, CDR2 YFSETQ. The CDR3 spells CASSLEGGAGETQYF. CDR3 nucleotides: TGCGCCAGCAGCTTGGAGGGGGGGGCCGGGGAGACCCAGTACTTC.

This clone has a single count. J is TRBJ2-5 and V is TRBV28; 7 bases map to TRBD1. Trimming removed 9 bases from V and 3 bases from J; junction bases left unmatched: 4. The CDR3 length is 12 residues. CDR1 is MDHEN, CDR2 SYDVKM, per germline. DNA of the CDR3: TGTGCCAGTAGAACAGGGGAAGAGACCCAGTACTTC. It yields the protein CASRTGEETQYF.

The J gene is TRBJ1-4, the V gene TRBV18; weak D call: TRBD1 (6 bases). V gave up 3 bases and J gave up 7 bases, with 15 bases separating them. The CDR3 length is 15 residues. Per the germline V gene, CDR1 is KGHSH and CDR2 is LQKENI. CDR3: CASSPGGTGGEKLFF. CDR3 nucleotides: TGTGCCAGCTCACCTGGGGGCACGGGAGGTGAAAAACTGTTTTTT. Full variable domain (rest looked up from reference TRBV18 and TRBJ1-4): NAGVMQNPRHLVRRRGQEARLRCSPMKGHSHVYWYRQLPEEGLKFMVYLQKENIIDESGMPKERFSAEFPKEGPSILRIQQVVRGDSAAYFCASSPGGTGGEKLFFGSGTQLSVL.

The V gene is TRBV5-4, the J gene TRBJ2-3; TRBD2 agrees at 10 bases. The CDR3 has 16 residues. J was trimmed by 6 bases and V by 5 bases; bases with no gene match: 12. The germline gives CDR1 SGHNT, CDR2 YYREEE (reference sequence). The CDR3 region is CASRQGTSVGVDTQYF. Written as DNA, the CDR3 is TGTGCCAGCAGGCAGGGGACTAGCGTAGGGGTGGATACGCAGTATTTT.

The V and J genes are TRBV7-9 and TRBJ2-3; D call uncertain. The CDR3 is made up of 12 amino acids. CDR1 and CDR2 from the germline V gene are SEHNR and FQNEAQ (reference sequence). V was clipped by 2 bases and J by 6 bases, with 6 bases between them. The CDR3 reads CASSLYQDTQYF. The CDR3 nucleotides are TGTGCCAGCAGCTTATACCAGGATACGCAGTATTTT.

This clone was observed a single time. The chain links TRBV7-3 to TRBJ2-1; 9 bases fit TRBD1. The CDR3 totals 16 residues. Unmatched junction bases numbered 6, after V lost 3 bases and J lost 3 bases. CDR1 is SGHTA and CDR2 is FQGTGA in the germline V gene. DNA of the CDR3: TGTGCCAGCAGCTTGTCCGGGACAGGGTTCTACAATGAGCAGTTCTTC. Translating gives CASSLSGTGFYNEQFF.

This chain links TRBV19 with TRBJ2-1, with a tentative D call TRBD2 (6 bases). The CDR3 has 18 amino acids. The germline V gene has CDR1 LNHDA and CDR2 SQIVND (reference sequence). The V end was cut by 3 bases, the J end by 4 bases, with 22 bases between. The CDR3 loop reads CASSMGGRAGKLYNEQFF. Written as DNA, the CDR3 is TGTGCCAGTAGTATGGGGGGTCGGGCGGGAAAGTTATACAATGAGCAGTTCTTC. The complete variable domain, with remaining parts taken from reference TRBV19 and TRBJ2-1, reads DGGITQSPKYLFRKEGQNVTLSCEQNLNHDAMYWYRQDPGQGLRLIYYSQIVNDFQKGDIAEGYSVSREKKESFPLTVTSAQKNPTAFYLCASSMGGRAGKLYNEQFFGPGTRLTVL.

The chain employs TRBV27 and TRBJ1-1, with D hard to call. Germline values: CDR1 MNHEY, CDR2 SMNVEV (reference sequence). The CDR3 is made up of 16 amino acids. V shed 5 bases and J shed 0 bases, with 16 bases lying between them. CDR3 region: CASSAVIETLNTEAFF. In DNA, the CDR3 is TGTGCCAGCAGTGCGGTAATAGAGACCCTGAACACTGAAGCTTTCTTT.

The rearrangement joins TRBV18 to TRBJ1-2; D perhaps matches TRBD1 (5 bases). Trimming cost V 1 base and J 4 bases, with 10 bases left between them. This CDR3 is 14 amino acids long. Germline lookup yields CDR1 KGHSH and CDR2 LQKENI. CDR3 protein: CASSPQEGSYGYTF. The CDR3 bases are TGTGCCAGCTCACCACAGGAGGGGAGCTATGGCTACACCTTC.

This clone occurred a few times. The V gene is TRBV19, the J gene TRBJ2-6; the D is unclear. This CDR3 has 14 amino acids. Germline V lookup: CDR1 LNHDA, CDR2 SQIVND (reference sequence). Trimming removed 7 bases from V and 2 bases from J, with 9 bases in between. The CDR3 spells CASKVGAGANVLTF. CDR3 bases: TGTGCCAGTAAAGTGGGCGCTGGGGCCAACGTCCTGACTTTC. Based on the CDR3 plus reference TRBV19 and TRBJ2-6, the full variable domain is DGGITQSPKYLFRKEGQNVTLSCEQNLNHDAMYWYRQDPGQGLRLIYYSQIVNDFQKGDIAEGYSVSREKKESFPLTVTSAQKNPTAFYLCASKVGAGANVLTFGAGSRLTVL.

The chain joins TRBV6-5 to TRBJ1-2, with D possibly being TRBD1 (5 bases). The V gene lost 5 bases and the J gene lost 4 bases, with 14 bases spanning the gap. CDR3 size: 14 residues. Looked up from germline, CDR1 is MNHEY and CDR2 is SVGAGI. CDR3 sequence reads: CASSLGRDFYGYTF. The CDR3 DNA follows: TGTGCCAGCAGTCTTGGCCGGGACTTCTATGGCTACACCTTC.

The chain couples TRBV5-3 to TRBJ2-1; D is ambiguous. TRBV5-3 is an ORF, with its function uncertain. V was trimmed by 4 bases and J by 6 bases, leaving 11 bases between them. The CDR3 is 13 residues long. In DNA, the CDR3 is TGTGCCAGAAGCCCTTCCCCTGTCAATGAGCAGTTCTTC. Its protein is CARSPSPVNEQFF.

This clone came up a few times. The genes are TRBV5-6 and TRBJ1-1, with TRBD1 matching 9 bases. The junction had 8 bases not matched to a gene; V was cut back by 0 bases and J by 5 bases. This CDR3 is built from 16 residues. Germline V gene data show CDR1 as SGHDT and CDR2 as YYEEEE. The CDR3 region has the DNA TGTGCCAGCAGCTTGGGCGCGACAGGGGGACGGACTGAAGCTTTCTTT. Its translation is CASSLGATGGRTEAFF.

The chain recombines TRBV5-1 with TRBJ1-1; weak D call: TRBD1 (6 bases). Trimming cost V 3 bases and J 5 bases, with 14 bases left between them. Germline CDR1 is SGHRS and CDR2 is YFSETQ. The CDR3 runs to 14 residues. CDR3 bases: TGCGCCAGCAGCTGGGCAGGGGATGGGACTGAAGCTTTCTTT. It is translated as CASSWAGDGTEAFF.

V gene TRBV6-4 combines with J gene TRBJ1-5; D is unclear. CDR1 and CDR2 (germline): MRHNA, SNTAGT. The ends were cut back, 6 bases at V and 9 bases at J, with 9 bases in the middle. The CDR3 runs to 11 residues. CDR3: CASRCVRPQHF. CDR3 nucleotides: TGTGCCAGCAGGTGCGTTAGGCCCCAGCATTTT.

The V and J genes are TRBV5-1 and TRBJ2-7, with 8 bases identical to TRBD1. The CDR3 covers 14 residues. Germline CDR1 and CDR2: SGHRS and YFSETQ. The junction had 3 bases not matched to a gene; V was cut back by 0 bases and J by 4 bases. The CDR3 spells CASSLVQGAYEQYF. In nucleotides, the CDR3 is TGCGCCAGCAGCTTGGTTCAGGGGGCTTACGAGCAGTACTTC. Combining the CDR3 with reference TRBV5-1 and TRBJ2-7 gives the whole variable domain KAGVTQTPRYLIKTRGQQVTLSCSPISGHRSVSWYQQTPGQGLQFLFEYFSETQRNKGNFPGRFSGRQFSNSRSEMNVSTLELGDSALYLCASSLVQGAYEQYFGPGTRLTVT.

This chain uses TRBV5-1 with TRBJ2-1; D unresolved. The CDR3 has 16 residues. The germline gives CDR1 SGHRS, CDR2 YFSETQ. V was pared by 0 bases and J by 3 bases, with 13 bases between. For the CDR3, the DNA is TGCGCCAGCAGCTTGGTCGCGGTTACGCTCTACAATGAGCAGTTCTTC. Amino acids: CASSLVAVTLYNEQFF.

The J gene is TRBJ2-7, the V gene TRBV7-9; 7 bases agree with TRBD2. Germline V gene data show CDR1 as SEHNR and CDR2 as FQNEAQ (reference sequence). Trimming cost V 4 bases and J 2 bases; bases outside gene matches: 11. This CDR3 is built from 16 residues. CDR3 protein: CASSSLREGIAYEQYF. The CDR3 DNA reads as TGTGCCAGCAGCTCCCTCAGGGAGGGGATAGCCTACGAGCAGTACTTC.

The chain joins TRBV18 to TRBJ2-2, with D perhaps TRBD1 (6 bases). V was clipped by 2 bases and J by 5 bases, with 9 bases between them. This CDR3 has 14 residues. The germline V gene has CDR1 KGHSH and CDR2 LQKENI. In nucleotides, the CDR3 is TGTGCCAGCTCACCAAGGACAGCTACCGGGGAGCTGTTTTTT. Encoded protein: CASSPRTATGELFF.

The V call is TRBV4-1, the J call TRBJ2-7; 8 bases map to TRBD2. The CDR3 has 17 amino acids. The V gene end was trimmed by 0 bases and the J gene end by 1 base; junction bases not matched to a gene: 8. Looked up from germline, CDR1 is MGHRA and CDR2 is YSYEKL. CDR3 nucleotides: TGCGCCAGCAGCCAAGATCAGGGCGGGAGGTTTTCCTACGAGCAGTACTTC. This sequence encodes CASSQDQGGRFSYEQYF.

This chain links TRBV9 with TRBJ2-5; unclear D gene. Trimming removed 0 bases from V and 2 bases from J, with 11 bases in between. Germline V gene lookup returns CDR1 SGDLS and CDR2 YYNGEE. The CDR3 totals 15 residues. In nucleotides, the CDR3 is TGTGCCAGCAGCGTAGCCGGGTGGGTTCAAGAGACCCAGTACTTC. The encoded protein is CASSVAGWVQETQYF.

CDR3 in DNA: TGTGCCAGCAGCACACAGGGTTATGGCTACACCTTC. Translating it yields CASSTQGYGYTF. The V and J genes are TRBV5-4 and TRBJ1-2; possible D gene TRBD1, 6 bases. Germline V CDR1 and CDR2: SGHNT, YYREEE (reference sequence). Trimming removed 4 bases from V and 5 bases from J, with 9 bases in between. The CDR3 length is 12 residues.

This clone was observed a handful of times. The rearrangement uses TRBV7-7 and TRBJ2-5, with D maybe TRBD2 (5 bases). This CDR3 has 15 amino acids. Germline V lookup: CDR1 SSHAT, CDR2 FNYEAQ (reference sequence). The V and J ends lost 5 bases and 5 bases respectively, with 18 bases between them. The chain's CDR3 is CASSHMRRGIETQYF. The CDR3 DNA follows: TGTGCCAGCAGCCACATGCGACGGGGTATTGAGACCCAGTACTTC.

The gene calls are TRBV5-7 and TRBJ2-2; 7 nucleotides align to TRBD2. TRBV5-7 is recorded as an ORF, its role being uncertain. CDR3 length: 17 amino acids. Unmatched junction bases numbered 15, after V lost 4 bases and J lost 6 bases. Written as DNA, the CDR3 is TGTGCCAGCAGCGCCCCGGGACCGGGAGGAGCTGCCGGGGAGCTGTTTTTT. Translation: CASSAPGPGGAAGELFF.

The chain links TRBV30 to TRBJ1-5; 7 bases are shared with TRBD1. This CDR3 has 15 amino acids. V gave up 0 bases and J gave up 4 bases; unmatched junction bases: 6. CDR1 and CDR2 from the germline V gene are GTSNPN and SVGIG (reference sequence). CDR3 DNA sequence: TGTGCCTGGAGTGTATACCAGGGGGGAAATCAGCCCCAGCATTTT. It specifies CAWSVYQGGNQPQHF.

Here the CDR3 reads CASSQRQGGGPLHF. The CDR3 coding sequence is TGTGCCAGCAGCCAACGACAGGGCGGGGGGCCCCTCCACTTT. The chain employs TRBV7-2 and TRBJ1-6; 7 nucleotides agree with TRBD1. V shed 5 bases and J 13 bases; nucleotides not matched to a gene: 11. Germline lookup yields CDR1 SGHTA and CDR2 FQGNSA. CDR3 size: 14 residues. The complete variable domain, with remaining parts taken from reference TRBV7-2 and TRBJ1-6, reads GAGVSQSPSNKVTEKGKDVELRCDPISGHTALYWYRQSLGQGLEFLIYFQGNSAPDKSGLPSDRFSAERTGGSVSTLTIQRTQQEDSAVYLCASSQRQGGGPLHFGNGTRLTVT.

This chain links TRBV5-8 with TRBJ1-1; D is perhaps TRBD1 (5 bases). V was pared by 6 bases and J by 5 bases, with 17 bases between. In germline, CDR1 is SGHTS, CDR2 YDEGEE. The CDR3 runs to 14 residues. The CDR3 DNA is TGTGCCAGCACCGTCGTCCTGGGGCGGACTGAAGCTTTCTTT. Its translation is CASTVVLGRTEAFF.